This record concerns one TCR beta chain sequence. Researchers report isolating at least 6 million PBMCs per sample. Total RNA, at least 5.5 micrograms per sample, came from PBMCs. These data come from a study of blood T cells in healthy people across ages. The CDR3 spans 14 residues. Trimming left V 0 bases short and J 6 bases short, with 11 bases between. It was with a sample-barcoded 5' primer and a J-beta primer mix that a second PCR of roughly 7 to 12 cycles was run. The template-switch adaptor was a 5' adaptor with 12 random nucleotides. It tagged each cDNA molecule. MiXCR, run by TCRdb on the 5' RACE reads, gives a single entry per CDR3 protein. The sample shows more than 800,000 distinct CDR3 sequences, over 35% of them seen only once.

This chain connects TRBV12-3 or TRBV12-4 to TRBJ2-5; tentatively, D is TRBD2 (6 bases). This TCR was sampled from a woman aged 55-70 years in good health. The sample taken for sequencing was blood. CDR3 nucleotide sequence: TGTGCCAGCAGTTTAGCGATGGGGAGGAAGACCCAGTACTTC. Encoded protein: CASSLAMGRKTQYF.